This TCR beta chain was recovered during a study of cytomegalovirus exposure and HLA in healthy donors. Primers for the PCR totalled 60 Vbeta and 13 Jbeta. Method: immunoSEQ multiplex PCR; TCRdb's copy keeps in-frame clones and lacks some. The sample records 110,000 to 150,000 clones, around three quarters being singletons. The source material was PBMCs. This sequence was found in a woman aged 60-75 years in good health and CMV-seropositive.

CDR3 coding DNA: TGTGCCAGCAGCGAGACAGGGGGCCGTACTGAAGCTTTCTTT. It yields the protein CASSETGGRTEAFF. The J gene is TRBJ1-1, the V gene TRBV9; 10 bases are shared with TRBD1. The CDR3 covers 14 residues. The trim removed 3 bases at V and 5 bases at J, leaving 4 bases unmatched. Germline CDR1 SGDLS, CDR2 YYNGEE.